This T cell receptor beta chain came from a study of blood T cell repertoires in COVID-19. Here immunoSEQ multiplex PCR was the method, and the copy in TCRdb shows in-frame clones only, minus some. The table has approximately 200,000 clones, about 83% seen once. Trimming cost V 4 bases and J 7 bases; bases outside gene matches: 11. This CDR3 comprises 15 residues. CDR1 is SGHDN, CDR2 FVKESK, per germline. The TCR sequence derives from a woman aged 25 to 39 who had recovered from COVID-19. Sequencing was done on a sample of PBMCs or T cells enriched from blood (not recorded which). The chain recombines TRBV14 with TRBJ2-7; TRBD1 matches 9 bases. CDR3 amino acids: CASSPYRGLVEEQYF. The CDR3 DNA is TGTGCCAGCAGCCCTTACAGGGGGCTGGTAGAAGAGCAGTACTTC.